This T cell receptor (beta chain) was profiled in a study of response to subunit inactivated influenza vaccine. Study results and limitations: Few new T cells, the authors suggested, are recruited by each seasonal influenza vaccination.

This clonotype was seen a few times. Its antigen is currently unknown. Trimming stripped 2 bases from V and 9 bases from J, with 11 bases between. This CDR3 is 12 amino acids long. Germline loops: CDR1 SGHNT, CDR2 YYREEE (reference sequence). TCRdb ran MiXCR on the RT-PCR reads and lists one entry per CDR3 protein. The sample contains 500,000 to 550,000 distinct CDR3 sequences, less than 7.5% of which appear only once. The receptor was isolated from a man between 50 and 69 years old who received an inactivated influenza vaccine. This sample comprised PBMCs from blood, obtained less than 30 months after vaccination. The gene calls are TRBV5-4 and TRBJ1-1; TRBD1 is a possible D gene (6 bases). The CDR3: CASSFGQRQAFF. CDR3 coding DNA: TGTGCCAGCAGCTTCGGACAGAGACAAGCTTTCTTT.